This T cell receptor beta chain was captured by sequencing in a study of CD8+CD57+ T cells in acquired aplastic anemia. Study details: Sorted CD4+ and CD8+ cells gave an average of around 3.3 ug of DNA. On average, healthy donors gave some 9.8 million reads for CD4+ cells. The study, taken as a whole, reports: With respect to CD8+ Simpson's diversity, patients and controls did not differ significantly.

This clonotype was recorded only once. Its target is unknown. A much larger clone sits a single nucleotide away, making a read error possible. Genomic DNA was employed as the template in profiling TCR beta VDJ and CDR3. TCRdb reanalysed the reads using MiXCR and keeps one entry per CDR3 protein. Altogether about 190,000 distinct CDR3 sequences are present, roughly 56% being singletons, with the ten largest covering approximately 16%. Germline V CDR1 and CDR2: LGHNA, YSLEER. The CDR3 has 17 amino acids. Sequences were obtained from sorted CD4+, CD8+, or CD8+CD57+ T cells (not recorded which) from PBMCs. The sequence came from a human donor in good health, serving as a control. The chain is built from TRBV4-3 and TRBJ2-1; maybe TRBD2 (6 bases). The CDR3 DNA is TGCGCCAGCAGCCGGTCCTGGGACTCACGCTCCTACAGTGAGCAGTTCTTC. It specifies CASSRSWDSRSYSEQFF.